This entry lists 27 T cell receptor beta chains sequenced from one sample in a study of memory CD4+ T cells and cytomegalovirus serostatus. Single viable CD3+CD4+CD8-CD45RO+ cells were sorted as the memory CD4+ T cells. Measured with immunoSEQ multiplex PCR; TCRdb has only the in-frame clones, and not every one. The data hold some 59,000 clones, with approximately 78% observed a single time. Sequenced input: memory CD4+ T cells from blood. These receptors came from an adult in good health and CMV-seronegative.

The chain links TRBV29-1 to TRBJ2-7, with D possibly TRBD2 on 5 matching bases. The germline gives CDR1 SQVTM, CDR2 ANQGSEA. CDR3 length: 11 amino acids. Deletions cut 6 bases from V and 4 bases from J, with 10 bases between. CDR3 sequence (DNA): TGCAGCGTCGGCAGAGGGTACGAGCAGTACTTC. Protein sequence: CSVGRGYEQYF.

The CDR3 region is CSGGTSGTEQYF. The CDR3 DNA reads TGCAGCGGGGGGACTAGCGGGACCGAGCAGTACTTC. The chain uses TRBV29-1 and TRBJ2-7; 13 nucleotides agree with TRBD2. The germline CDR1 and CDR2 sequences are SQVTM and ANQGSEA. V lost 7 bases to trimming and J lost 6 bases; unmatched junction nucleotides: 3. The CDR3 is made up of 12 amino acids.

The J gene is TRBJ2-2, the V gene TRBV5-1; D tentatively reads TRBD1 or TRBD2 (5 bases each). The CDR3 runs 15 residues. Per the germline V gene, CDR1 is SGHRS and CDR2 is YFSETQ. Trimming stripped 5 bases from V and 2 bases from J, with 13 bases between. CDR3 amino acids: CASSWDGLNTGELFF. CDR3 nucleotides: TGCGCCAGCAGTTGGGACGGATTAAACACCGGGGAGCTGTTTTTT.

The chain recombines TRBV7-9 with TRBJ1-3; D might be TRBD1 (5 bases). In germline, CDR1 is SEHNR, CDR2 FQNEAQ (reference sequence). V lost 5 bases, J lost 8 bases, and 19 bases lay in between. This CDR3 has 15 residues. Written as DNA, the CDR3 is TGTGCCAGCAGCCCAGGGCCAGGGCGGGCGGACACCATATATTTT. Translation: CASSPGPGRADTIYF.

The CDR3 sequence: CASRNRLAGNNEQFF. The CDR3 DNA reads TGTGCCAGCAGGAACCGACTAGCGGGAAACAATGAGCAGTTCTTC. The rearrangement joins TRBV2 to TRBJ2-1, with TRBD2 matching 11 bases. V lost 6 bases, J lost 5 bases, and 6 bases stayed unmatched. Germline V gene sequence: CDR1 SNHLY, CDR2 FYNNEI. The CDR3 has 15 residues.

The chain links TRBV7-3 to TRBJ2-1; D remains ambiguous. CDR1 is SGHTA, CDR2 FQGTGA, per germline. The V and J ends lost 5 bases and 2 bases respectively, with 22 bases between them. The CDR3 runs 18 residues. The CDR3 sequence is CASSPGPITLRAYNEQFF. The CDR3 nucleotides read TGTGCCAGCAGCCCGGGCCCGATTACCCTAAGGGCCTACAATGAGCAGTTCTTC.

CDR3 sequence (DNA): TGTGCCATCAGCCCCAGTGGGAGGGTTGTCACCTTC. It specifies CAISPSGRVVTF. The chain couples TRBV10-3 to TRBJ1-2; D not certain. Germline lookup yields CDR1 ENHRY and CDR2 SYGVKD. The CDR3 covers 12 residues. V lost 6 bases, J lost 13 bases, and 18 bases lay in between.

This chain joins TRBV18 and TRBJ1-3, with D hard to call. The germline V gene has CDR1 KGHSH and CDR2 LQKENI. The V end was cut by 0 bases, the J end by 4 bases, with 1 base between. This CDR3 comprises 12 residues. CDR3 residues: CASSPPGNTIYF. CDR3 nucleotides: TGTGCCAGCTCACCACCCGGAAACACCATATATTTT.

This chain joins TRBV11-2 and TRBJ2-7; TRBD1 aligns across 8 bases. Germline loops: CDR1 SGHAT, CDR2 FQNNGV. V lost 5 bases to trimming and J lost 2 bases; unmatched junction nucleotides: 11. This CDR3 has 16 amino acids. The CDR3 here is CASSPNNRQGTYEQYF. CDR3 nucleotides: TGTGCCAGCAGCCCCAATAACAGACAGGGGACCTACGAGCAGTACTTC.

The gene calls are TRBV27 and TRBJ2-7; the match to TRBD1 covers 12 bases. The CDR3 is made up of 15 amino acids. The ends lost 3 bases at V and 7 bases at J; junction bases unmatched: 7. Germline CDR1 reads MNHEY; CDR2 reads SMNVEV (reference sequence). This chain's CDR3 is CASSFKGQGAREQYF. CDR3 DNA sequence: TGTGCCAGCAGTTTTAAGGGACAGGGGGCGCGGGAGCAGTACTTC.

This rearrangement joins TRBV9 to TRBJ2-1; 16 nucleotides agree with TRBD2. Germline CDR1 SGDLS, CDR2 YYNGEE. The CDR3 spans 20 residues. After removal of 4 bases from V and 5 bases from J, the junction contained 15 bases not matched to a gene. This CDR3 is CASSPKGLAGGSNLNNEQFF. The CDR3 DNA reads as TGTGCCAGCAGCCCAAAGGGACTAGCGGGGGGGAGCAACCTCAACAATGAGCAGTTCTTC.

V and J are TRBV5-1 and TRBJ2-7; D tentatively fits TRBD1 or TRBD2 (5 bases each). V lost 4 bases and J 1 base, leaving 21 bases between the germline ends. The CDR3 totals 17 residues. From germline, CDR1 is SGHRS and CDR2 YFSETQ. As DNA, the CDR3 is TGCGCCAGCAGCCAGACGGGAAGGGGAAGCGGATCCTACGAGCAGTACTTC. This codes for CASSQTGRGSGSYEQYF.

The genes are TRBV6-6 and TRBJ2-1, with TRBD1 identical over 8 bases. The V segment lost 0 bases and the J segment 6 bases; nucleotides outside the gene matches: 1. Per the germline V gene, CDR1 is MNHNY and CDR2 is SVGAGI (reference sequence). This CDR3 has 14 residues. Written as DNA, the CDR3 is TGTGCCAGCAGTTACTCGACAGGGGTCAATGAGCAGTTCTTC. As protein: CASSYSTGVNEQFF.

The chain uses TRBV27 and TRBJ2-1; D could derive from TRBD1 or TRBD2 (5 bases each). Germline V gene sequence: CDR1 MNHEY, CDR2 SMNVEV (reference sequence). Trimming stripped 2 bases from V and 0 bases from J, with 11 bases between. This CDR3 region has 16 residues. The CDR3 loop is CASSLIYGTSYNEQFF. The CDR3 nucleotides are TGTGCCAGCAGTTTAATCTACGGGACCTCCTACAATGAGCAGTTCTTC.

This clone was detected a few times. This chain's CDR3 is CASSLDGHQPQHF. The CDR3 DNA follows: TGTGCCAGCAGCCTGGACGGCCATCAGCCCCAGCATTTT. The V and J genes are TRBV7-2 and TRBJ1-5; D is unclear. Germline V lookup: CDR1 SGHTA, CDR2 FQGNSA. V was pared by 5 bases and J by 5 bases, with 10 bases between. CDR3 length: 13 amino acids.

This clone came up a few times. This chain joins TRBV28 and TRBJ2-3, with 9 bases that match TRBD2. CDR3 length equals 15 residues. Losses at the gene ends were 5 bases for V and 4 bases for J; bases not matched to a gene: 7. Germline V gene data show CDR1 as MDHEN and CDR2 as SYDVKM. The CDR3 DNA reads TGTGCCAGCAGTGAACTAGCGGGCGGGCCAGATACGCAGTATTTT. This encodes CASSELAGGPDTQYF.

The V and J genes are TRBV4-1 and TRBJ2-7; D is undetermined. Germline V gene data show CDR1 as MGHRA and CDR2 as YSYEKL. This CDR3 comprises 16 residues. V shed 4 bases and J shed 6 bases, with 22 bases lying between them. The CDR3 DNA is TGCGCCAGCAGCCCCGTCGAATCGAGGATCTCGTCCGAGCAGTACTTC. Translated, it gives CASSPVESRISSEQYF.

The V call is TRBV28, the J call TRBJ2-1, with 10 bases identical to TRBD2. CDR3 length: 15 residues. Trimming cost V 3 bases and J 8 bases; bases outside gene matches: 7. Germline V CDR1 and CDR2: MDHEN, SYDVKM. Here the CDR3 DNA reads TGTGCCAGCAGTTTGGTGGCTAGCGGGAGCCATGAGCAGTTCTTC. Its translation: CASSLVASGSHEQFF.

The J gene is TRBJ2-7, the V gene TRBV7-2; tentative D call: TRBD2 (5 bases). Deletions cut 5 bases from V and 3 bases from J, with 8 bases between. The CDR3 runs to 12 residues. Germline assignment: CDR1 SGHTA and CDR2 FQGNSA. The CDR3 sequence: CASSADFYEQYF. DNA of the CDR3: TGTGCCAGCAGCGCGGACTTCTACGAGCAGTACTTC.

J is TRBJ1-2 and V is TRBV29-1, with TRBD1 matching over 10 bases. Losses at the gene ends were 8 bases for V and 5 bases for J; bases not matched to a gene: 5. This CDR3 contains 12 residues. Germline V gene lookup returns CDR1 SQVTM and CDR2 ANQGSEA. CDR3 in amino acids: CSISGQGYGYTF. Written as DNA, the CDR3 is TGCAGCATATCGGGACAGGGGTATGGCTACACCTTC.

The genes are TRBV7-2 and TRBJ1-2; D uncertain. Germline V gene sequence: CDR1 SGHTA, CDR2 FQGNSA. The CDR3 extends over 14 amino acids. The V end lost 5 bases, the J end lost 2 bases, and 12 bases lay between the germline ends. CDR3 coding DNA: TGTGCCAGCAGCCGTTCGGCAGGAAACTATGGCTACACCTTC. Translating gives CASSRSAGNYGYTF.

The sample holds a few counts of this clone. The chain is built from TRBV4-1 and TRBJ2-3, with D tentatively TRBD2 (5 bases). Trimming left V 4 bases short and J 2 bases short, with 10 bases between. The CDR3 has 14 amino acids. The germline gives CDR1 MGHRA, CDR2 YSYEKL. DNA of the CDR3: TGCGCCAGCAGCCGGCGGGCTATCACAGATACGCAGTATTTT. The encoded protein is CASSRRAITDTQYF.

The J gene is TRBJ1-3, the V gene TRBV2; D unclear. Deletions cut 4 bases from V and 3 bases from J, with 10 bases between. CDR3 length equals 14 residues. Germline loops: CDR1 SNHLY, CDR2 FYNNEI. CDR3 residues: CASSVGSDGNTIYF. CDR3 in DNA: TGTGCCAGCAGTGTAGGGTCAGATGGAAACACCATATATTTT.

CDR3 sequence reads: CATRDGLGRGRDGYTF. In DNA form, the CDR3 reads TGTGCCACCAGAGATGGACTAGGCAGAGGCAGGGATGGCTACACCTTC. The chain is built from TRBV15 and TRBJ1-2, with D possibly matching TRBD1 (5 bases). The CDR3 loop spans 16 amino acids. Germline-derived CDR1 and CDR2 are LNHNV and YYDKDF (reference sequence). Trimming took off 6 bases at V and 6 bases at J, with 23 bases between the two ends.

The table lists this clone with a few counts. This chain uses TRBV5-4 with TRBJ2-6; 9 nucleotides align to TRBD2. The CDR3 length is 17 residues. Looked up from germline, CDR1 is SGHNT and CDR2 is YYREEE (reference sequence). Germline trimming cut 4 bases from V and 3 bases from J; bases unmatched to any gene: 8. The CDR3 nucleotides read TGTGCCAGCAGCCGTAGCGGGGGAGCTCATGGGGCCAACGTCCTGACTTTC. It yields the protein CASSRSGGAHGANVLTF.

This clone came up a few times. V usage is TRBV19 and J usage is TRBJ1-2; 9 bases match TRBD1. Germline CDR1 and CDR2: LNHDA and SQIVND (reference sequence). Trimming took 6 bases from V and 5 from J; bases not matched to a gene: 7. The CDR3 runs to 14 residues. CDR3 loop: CASSLDRGTYGYTF. The DNA of the CDR3 is TGTGCCAGTAGCCTAGACAGGGGGACTTATGGCTACACCTTC.

The chain recombines TRBV11-3 with TRBJ2-3; D is perhaps TRBD2 (5 bases). V dropped 5 bases and J dropped 6 bases, with 9 bases sitting between them. The CDR3 is made up of 12 amino acids. Per the germline V gene, CDR1 is SGHNT and CDR2 is YENEEA. The CDR3 reads CASSSRGDTQYF. The CDR3 coding sequence is TGTGCCAGCAGCAGCCGAGGGGATACGCAGTATTTT.